One and the same sample provided the 13 T cell receptor beta chains below, sequenced in a study of control samples from healthy donors and cancer patients. Profiling relied on immunoSEQ multiplex PCR, and the TCRdb table lists in-frame clones only, not all of them. The sample carries approximately 180,000 clones, about 90% recorded once. Sequencing was done on a sample of blood. The receptor set was obtained from a woman aged 35 to 49 in good health.

The chain couples TRBV6-6 to TRBJ2-1, with a weak D call TRBD1 (5 bases). This CDR3 region has 16 residues. V shed 2 bases and J shed 4 bases, with 15 bases lying between them. Germline V gene lookup returns CDR1 MNHNY and CDR2 SVGAGI (reference sequence). The CDR3 sequence is CASSYTDSVFYNEQFF. CDR3 sequence (DNA): TGTGCCAGCAGTTACACCGACAGTGTATTTTACAATGAGCAGTTCTTC.

V is TRBV20-1 and J is TRBJ1-2, with 7 bases aligning to TRBD1. The V and J ends lost 3 bases and 6 bases, in that order; junction bases with no gene match: 7. This CDR3 region has 13 residues. Germline V gene data show CDR1 as DFQATT and CDR2 as SNEGSKA (reference sequence). CDR3 sequence reads: CSASPPQGNGYTF. The CDR3 DNA follows: TGCAGTGCTAGTCCCCCACAGGGGAATGGCTACACCTTC.

The chain combines TRBV6-1 with TRBJ1-6, with D hard to call. CDR3 length: 15 amino acids. Germline assignment: CDR1 MNHNS and CDR2 SASEGT. V lost 1 base and J lost 4, with 8 bases in between. The CDR3 reads CASSEGLGYNSPLHF. The CDR3 nucleotides are TGTGCCAGCAGTGAAGGCTTAGGGTATAATTCACCCCTCCACTTT.

The chain links TRBV28 to TRBJ2-3, with TRBD1 matching over 11 bases. V was clipped by 2 bases and J by 1 base; unmatched bases: 5. CDR3 length equals 17 residues. CDR1 is MDHEN and CDR2 is SYDVKM in the germline V gene. The CDR3 loop is CASSLEDRGPGTDTQYF. In nucleotides, the CDR3 is TGTGCCAGCAGTTTAGAGGACAGGGGGCCCGGCACAGATACGCAGTATTTT.

The gene calls are TRBV6-5 and TRBJ1-2; 8 bases match TRBD1. The ends lost 0 bases at V and 6 bases at J; junction bases unmatched: 9. The CDR3 contains 16 residues. Germline lookup yields CDR1 MNHEY and CDR2 SVGAGI. CDR3 nucleotides: TGTGCCAGCAGTTACTCCACAGGGGGGTCTTCTAATGGCTACACCTTC. Protein product: CASSYSTGGSSNGYTF.

This chain joins TRBV18 and TRBJ1-4; D possibly corresponds to TRBD1 (6 bases). CDR1 is KGHSH and CDR2 is LQKENI in the germline V gene. V lost 3 bases and J 0 bases, leaving 11 bases between the germline ends. The CDR3 spans 16 residues. The CDR3 sequence is CASSPQGTATNEKLFF. The CDR3 coding sequence is TGTGCCAGCTCACCTCAGGGGACTGCAACTAATGAAAAACTGTTTTTT. Based on the CDR3 plus reference TRBV18 and TRBJ1-4, the full variable domain is NAGVMQNPRHLVRRRGQEARLRCSPMKGHSHVYWYRQLPEEGLKFMVYLQKENIIDESGMPKERFSAEFPKEGPSILRIQQVVRGDSAAYFCASSPQGTATNEKLFFGSGTQLSVL.

Note on this clone: The same CDR3 is also encoded by other DNA sequences in this sample. The V and J genes are TRBV2 and TRBJ1-5; TRBD1 matches 8 bases. The V gene end was trimmed by 5 bases and the J gene end by 2 bases; junction bases not matched to a gene: 8. There are 16 residues in the CDR3. In germline, CDR1 is SNHLY, CDR2 FYNNEI. Here the CDR3 DNA reads TGTGCCAGCAGTCGCGGGACACAGGGGGGCAATCAGCCCCAGCATTTT. This gives the protein CASSRGTQGGNQPQHF.

The chain has TRBV3-1 (or the pseudogene TRBV3-2) and TRBJ1-4, with TRBD1 identical over 9 bases. This CDR3 has 15 amino acids. CDR1 is LGHDT, CDR2 YNNKEL, per germline (reference sequence). The V gene end was trimmed by 6 bases and the J gene end by 7 bases; junction bases not matched to a gene: 9. This CDR3 reads CASSLKTGGGEKLFF. The CDR3 DNA sequence: TGTGCCAGCAGTCTAAAGACAGGGGGGGGTGAAAAACTGTTTTTT.

This sequence joins TRBV29-1 and TRBJ2-5; TRBD2 agrees at 12 bases. The CDR3 is made up of 16 amino acids. V lost 4 bases and J lost 5; bases outside the gene matches: 11. Germline CDR1 and CDR2: SQVTM and ANQGSEA. The CDR3: CSVASGGAKSRETQYF. The DNA of the CDR3 is TGCAGCGTTGCTAGCGGGGGGGCCAAGTCCCGGGAGACCCAGTACTTC.

V gene TRBV2 combines with J gene TRBJ1-6; no firm D call. The V end was cut by 3 bases, the J end by 6 bases, with 0 bases between. Germline CDR1 is SNHLY and CDR2 is FYNNEI. This CDR3 is 11 amino acids long. CDR3 in DNA: TGTGCCAGCAGTGATAATTCACCCCTCCACTTT. Encoded protein: CASSDNSPLHF.

The rearrangement joins TRBV3-1 (or the pseudogene TRBV3-2) to TRBJ2-7; D remains unclear. Looked up from germline, CDR1 is LGHDT and CDR2 is YNNKEL (reference sequence). This CDR3 is built from 15 residues. V dropped 2 bases and J dropped 5 bases, with 16 bases sitting between them. The DNA of the CDR3 is TGTGCCAGCAGCCAAATTATTGGAGCTAGTGACGAGCAGTACTTC. This sequence encodes CASSQIIGASDEQYF.

The rearrangement links TRBV19 to TRBJ1-2; TRBD1 might be the D (6 bases). The CDR3 consists of 15 residues. Germline-derived CDR1 and CDR2 are LNHDA and SQIVND (reference sequence). The V end was cut by 0 bases, the J end by 3 bases, with 11 bases between. The CDR3 loop is CASSIEWGAHYGYTF. The CDR3 region has the DNA TGTGCCAGTAGTATAGAATGGGGGGCCCACTATGGCTACACCTTC.

This chain connects TRBV9 to TRBJ1-6; weak D call: TRBD1 (6 bases). Germline V gives CDR1 SGDLS, CDR2 YYNGEE. CDR3 length: 16 residues. Trimming took 4 bases from V and 7 from J, leaving 18 bases between them. CDR3 loop: CASSFAGGKMNSPLHF. The CDR3 region has the DNA TGTGCCAGCAGCTTCGCCGGGGGCAAGATGAATTCACCCCTCCACTTT.